These 25 T cell receptor beta chains were all obtained from the same sample, sequenced in a study of blood T cells in healthy people across ages. A second PCR, run for roughly 7 to 11 cycles, used a sample-barcoded 5' primer plus a J-beta primer mix. MiXCR, applied by TCRdb to the 5' RACE reads, yields one record per CDR3 protein. The sample includes over a million distinct CDR3 sequences, approximately 59% of them seen just once. Sequencing input: blood. These receptors all stem from a man aged 18 to 35 in good health.

The chain links TRBV29-1 to TRBJ2-1; D is unclear. The CDR3 is 13 amino acids. CDR1 and CDR2 from the germline V gene are SQVTM and ANQGSEA. The V gene lost 4 bases and the J gene lost 12 bases, with 19 bases spanning the gap. The CDR3 bases are TGCAGCGTTGCCAGAGAGTTGGGCCCGGGGCAGTTCTTC. Translation gives CSVARELGPGQFF.

The chain joins TRBV4-1 to TRBJ2-7; 7 positions match TRBD2. The junction had 9 bases not matched to a gene; V was cut back by 5 bases and J by 2 bases. This CDR3 spans 15 amino acids. Germline CDR1 reads MGHRA; CDR2 reads YSYEKL. CDR3 sequence reads: CASSSRDYQTYEQYF. CDR3 DNA sequence: TGCGCCAGCAGCAGCCGGGACTATCAAACCTACGAGCAGTACTTC.

The rearrangement uses TRBV6-5 and TRBJ1-1; D possibly corresponds to TRBD1 (5 bases). The germline gives CDR1 MNHEY, CDR2 SVGAGI. The V gene lost 1 base and the J gene lost 0 bases, with 6 bases spanning the gap. There are 14 residues in the CDR3. The CDR3 here is CASSYLGVNTEAFF. Here the CDR3 DNA reads TGTGCCAGCAGTTACTTAGGGGTGAACACTGAAGCTTTCTTT.

The chain uses TRBV4-2 and TRBJ2-1; 8 positions match TRBD2. The germline V gene has CDR1 LGHNA and CDR2 YNFKEQ. V lost 1 base to trimming and J lost 5 bases; unmatched junction nucleotides: 7. The CDR3 is made up of 16 amino acids. The CDR3 spells CASSQGGRGDNNEQFF. CDR3 nucleotide sequence: TGTGCCAGCAGCCAAGGGGGGCGGGGGGACAACAATGAGCAGTTCTTC.

CDR3 loop: CASSLGDMGAGQPQHF. The CDR3 nucleotides are TGCGCCAGCAGCTTGGGGGACATGGGGGCCGGTCAGCCCCAGCATTTT. The chain combines TRBV5-1 with TRBJ1-5; TRBD1 might be the D (6 bases). The CDR3 runs 16 residues. CDR1 SGHRS and CDR2 YFSETQ come from the germline V gene. Trimming took off 0 bases at V and 6 bases at J, with 16 bases between the two ends. The full variable domain, in which reference TRBV5-1 and TRBJ1-5 provide the parts outside the CDR3, is KAGVTQTPRYLIKTRGQQVTLSCSPISGHRSVSWYQQTPGQGLQFLFEYFSETQRNKGNFPGRFSGRQFSNSRSEMNVSTLELGDSALYLCASSLGDMGAGQPQHFGDGTRLSIL.

This chain connects TRBV12-3 or TRBV12-4 to TRBJ2-6; weak D call: TRBD1 (6 bases). The CDR3 loop spans 15 amino acids. V was shortened by 6 bases and J by 4 bases, with 13 bases between the two germline ends. The CDR3 here is CASSTWGLGANVLTF. The CDR3 coding sequence is TGTGCCAGCAGCACTTGGGGGCTAGGGGCCAACGTCCTGACTTTC.

The rearrangement uses TRBV12-3 or TRBV12-4 and TRBJ2-5, with D unclear. The CDR3 loop spans 11 amino acids. V lost 6 bases, J lost 13 bases, and 15 bases lay in between. The CDR3 protein is CASSLGNERYF. CDR3 nucleotides: TGTGCCAGCAGCCTCGGTAATGAGCGGTACTTC.

The chain has TRBV12-3 or TRBV12-4 and TRBJ2-7; TRBD2 agrees at 15 bases. The CDR3 is 15 residues long. Trimming at V came to 6 bases and at J to 9 bases, leaving 9 bases not matched to a gene. The CDR3 DNA is TGTGCCAGCAGGCGGACTAGCGGGGGGGTGGACGGGCAGTACTTC. It is translated as CASRRTSGGVDGQYF.

J is TRBJ2-6 and V is TRBV6-1; no clear D. The CDR3 runs 13 residues. With 8 bases removed from V and 4 bases from J, the gap between germline ends came to 9 bases. Looked up from germline, CDR1 is MNHNS and CDR2 is SASEGT. The CDR3 loop is CASPAFGANVLTF. The CDR3, as DNA: TGTGCCAGCCCGGCCTTCGGGGCCAACGTCCTGACTTTC.

This rearrangement joins TRBV7-9 to TRBJ2-3; 9 bases agree with TRBD2. The CDR3 has 16 residues. V was clipped by 7 bases and J by 4 bases; unmatched bases: 12. CDR1 SEHNR and CDR2 FQNEAQ come from the germline V gene (reference sequence). This chain's CDR3 is CASTLAGILIADTQYF. The CDR3 DNA follows: TGTGCCAGCACCCTAGCGGGAATATTGATAGCAGATACGCAGTATTTT.

The chain employs TRBV30 and TRBJ2-3; the D gene is possibly TRBD2 (6 bases). The CDR3 has 13 amino acids. Germline V gene data show CDR1 as GTSNPN and CDR2 as SVGIG (reference sequence). Trimming removed 3 bases at V and 5 bases at J, with 12 bases between. Written as DNA, the CDR3 is TGTGCCTGGAGAGCGGGCTTTATAGATACGCAGTATTTT. This sequence encodes CAWRAGFIDTQYF. The variable domain in full, completed from reference TRBV30 and TRBJ2-3, reads SQTIHQWPATLVQPVGSPLSLECTVEGTSNPNLYWYRQAAGRGLQLLFYSVGIGQISSEVPQNLSASRPQDRQFILSSKKLLLSDSGFYLCAWRAGFIDTQYFGPGTRLTVL.

The rearrangement joins TRBV5-1 to TRBJ2-1, with 11 bases identical to TRBD2. This CDR3 has 18 amino acids. The junction had 9 bases not matched to a gene; V was cut back by 0 bases and J by 4 bases. Looked up from germline, CDR1 is SGHRS and CDR2 is YFSETQ. Written as DNA, the CDR3 is TGCGCCAGCAGCTTGGGGACCGGGACTAGCGGCCTGTACAATGAGCAGTTCTTC. Amino acid sequence: CASSLGTGTSGLYNEQFF.

This rearrangement joins TRBV4-1 to TRBJ1-1; D ambiguous. This CDR3 has 14 amino acids. The V and J ends lost 3 bases and 1 base respectively, with 9 bases between them. Germline CDR1 reads MGHRA; CDR2 reads YSYEKL. The CDR3 DNA sequence: TGCGCCAGCAGCCATGCTACTTCGAACACTGAAGCTTTCTTT. Residues: CASSHATSNTEAFF.

For this clonotype: A read error may explain this, as a much larger clone is one base away. The chain's CDR3 is CASSSGQQTTGANVLTF. The CDR3 coding sequence is TGTGCCAGCAGTTCAGGGCAGCAGACAACTGGGGCCAACGTCCTGACTTTC. The V and J genes are TRBV6-2 or TRBV6-3 and TRBJ2-6, with D tentatively TRBD1 (5 bases). The germline CDR1 and CDR2 sequences are MNHEY and SVGEGT. V was trimmed by 4 bases and J by 2 bases, leaving 15 bases between them. The CDR3 has 17 residues.

The chain is built from TRBV11-2 and TRBJ2-3; D ambiguous. In germline, CDR1 is SGHAT, CDR2 FQNNGV. The CDR3 totals 15 residues. Trimming shortened V by 5 bases and J by 6 bases, and 18 bases separated the two germline ends. The DNA of the CDR3 is TGTGCCAGCAGCCCTTCGGGCGAGACCGGGGATACGCAGTATTTT. Protein: CASSPSGETGDTQYF.

This clonotype came up a few times. In nucleotides, the CDR3 is TGTGCCAGCATGGCGGCGAGCTCCTATAATTCACCCCTCCACTTT. This codes for CASMAASSYNSPLHF. The genes are TRBV7-9 and TRBJ1-6; D is unresolved. V lost 7 bases to trimming and J lost 0 bases, with 10 bases between them. The CDR3 consists of 15 residues. Germline values: CDR1 SEHNR, CDR2 FQNEAQ (reference sequence).

The chain joins TRBV20-1 to TRBJ2-5, with no clear D. The germline V and J ends were trimmed by 6 bases and 7 bases, with 9 bases remaining between them. The germline V gene encodes CDR1 DFQATT and CDR2 SNEGSKA (reference sequence). There are 10 residues in the CDR3. The DNA of the CDR3 is TGCAGTGCCGTGGCAGGGACCCAGTACTTC. Translating gives CSAVAGTQYF.

The V call is TRBV4-3, the J call TRBJ2-1, with D tentatively TRBD1 (5 bases). The ends were cut back, 0 bases at V and 5 bases at J, with 8 bases in the middle. CDR1 is LGHNA, CDR2 YSLEER, per germline. There are 14 residues in the CDR3. The CDR3 sequence is CASSQDHRNNEQFF. The DNA of the CDR3 is TGCGCCAGCAGCCAAGATCACAGGAACAATGAGCAGTTCTTC.

This clonotype was seen a few times. The CDR3 DNA follows: TGTGCCAGCAGTGGATGGACAGCTGGGGAGACCCAGTACTTC. Its translation is CASSGWTAGETQYF. The chain has TRBV6-5 and TRBJ2-5; D is possibly TRBD1 (6 bases). Germline-derived CDR1 and CDR2 are MNHEY and SVGAGI. CDR3 length: 14 residues. Trimming left V 5 bases short and J 5 bases short, with 15 bases between.

V usage is TRBV10-3 and J usage is TRBJ2-7; 8 bases align to TRBD1. The J segment lost 4 bases and the V segment lost 8 bases, leaving 4 bases of the junction unmatched. The CDR3 totals 12 residues. From germline, CDR1 is ENHRY and CDR2 SYGVKD. The CDR3 reads CAISRQGYEQYF. The CDR3 region has the DNA TGTGCCATCTCGAGACAGGGGTACGAGCAGTACTTC.

The rearrangement links TRBV4-1 to TRBJ1-2, with 9 bases fitting TRBD1. The germline CDR1 and CDR2 sequences are MGHRA and YSYEKL. The CDR3 consists of 16 residues. V lost 4 bases and J lost 2; bases outside the gene matches: 8. CDR3 sequence (DNA): TGCGCCAGCAGCCCACAGGGGGCGCCCGGAAACTATGGCTACACCTTC. Its protein is CASSPQGAPGNYGYTF.

This chain's CDR3 is CASSQDGTGRNEQYF. The DNA of the CDR3 is TGTGCCAGCAGCCAGGACGGGACAGGGCGGAACGAGCAGTACTTC. The chain links TRBV3-1 to TRBJ2-7, with TRBD1 matching over 9 bases. The CDR3 extends over 15 amino acids. J was trimmed by 5 bases and V by 3 bases; bases with no gene match: 8. Per the germline V gene, CDR1 is LGHDT and CDR2 is YNNKEL (reference sequence).

This clonotype was seen a few times. The chain has TRBV29-1 and TRBJ2-1; 8 nucleotides align to TRBD1. The J segment lost 0 bases and the V segment lost 1 base, leaving 5 bases of the junction unmatched. The CDR3 has 16 residues. From germline, CDR1 is SQVTM and CDR2 ANQGSEA. Written as DNA, the CDR3 is TGCAGCGTTGAAGGGCGACAGGGGAGCTCCTACAATGAGCAGTTCTTC. Translating it yields CSVEGRQGSSYNEQFF.

The chain combines TRBV7-6 with TRBJ2-7, with D perhaps TRBD1 (6 bases). Germline V gives CDR1 SGHVS, CDR2 FNYEAQ. This CDR3 region has 16 residues. V lost 6 bases to trimming and J lost 0 bases, with 18 bases between them. The DNA for the CDR3 is TGTGCCAGCAGTTTTCTCAGGGGACGGAGCTCCTACGAGCAGTACTTC. Its protein product is CASSFLRGRSSYEQYF. Full variable domain (missing parts from reference TRBV7-6 and TRBJ2-7): GAGVSQSPRYKVTKRGQDVALRCDPISGHVSLYWYRQALGQGPEFLTYFNYEAQQDKSGLPNDRFSAERPEGSISTLTIQRTEQRDSAMYRCASSFLRGRSSYEQYFGPGTRLTVT.

This clonotype was counted between two and nine times. The CDR3 DNA reads as TGTGCCAGCACCTCGGGGGGTCTAGAGCAGTTCTTC. It yields the protein CASTSGGLEQFF. The rearrangement joins TRBV12-3 or TRBV12-4 to TRBJ2-1, with 7 bases identical to TRBD2. The CDR3 consists of 12 residues. J lost 10 bases, V lost 7 bases, and 7 bases had no gene match.